These 21 T cell receptor beta chains originate from one sample sequenced in a study of T cell responses to AZD1222 COVID-19 vaccine. Here immunoSEQ multiplex PCR was the method, and the copy in TCRdb shows in-frame clones only, minus some. In the table there are nearly 110,000 clones, roughly 90% of which are singletons. The starting material was peripheral blood, obtained on day 0 of AZD1222 vaccination. Receptors originate from an adult in good health.

The chain employs TRBV7-9 and TRBJ2-1; no definite D call. CDR1 SEHNR and CDR2 FQNEAQ come from the germline V gene (reference sequence). The CDR3 runs 16 residues. The V end lost 2 bases, the J end lost 0 bases, and 11 bases lay between the germline ends. CDR3 DNA sequence: TGTGCCAGCAGCTTAACCCGGGCCCGCTCCTACAATGAGCAGTTCTTC. Translation gives CASSLTRARSYNEQFF.

This chain links TRBV27 with TRBJ2-4; no definite D call. V gave up 6 bases and J gave up 7 bases, with 19 bases separating them. The CDR3 has 15 amino acids. Germline values: CDR1 MNHEY, CDR2 SMNVEV (reference sequence). As DNA, the CDR3 is TGTGCCAGCAGGCCCCCCTCCTCCGACGCGAACATTCAGTACTTC. Its protein product is CASRPPSSDANIQYF.

The chain combines TRBV12-3 or TRBV12-4 with TRBJ2-3; D is unclear. Between the trimmed V and J ends, which lost 0 bases and 3 bases, there was a span of 1 base. CDR3 length equals 12 residues. The chain's CDR3 is CASSLATDTQYF. CDR3 DNA sequence: TGTGCCAGCAGTTTAGCGACAGATACGCAGTATTTT.

The chain joins TRBV6-5 to TRBJ2-7; D call uncertain. Germline assignment: CDR1 MNHEY and CDR2 SVGAGI. This CDR3 has 16 amino acids. V lost 0 bases and J lost 0, with 12 bases in between. CDR3 sequence: CASSYSLSGSSYEQYF. CDR3 bases: TGTGCCAGCAGTTACTCTCTTTCCGGTAGCTCCTACGAGCAGTACTTC.

The V and J genes are TRBV7-2 and TRBJ1-4; D call uncertain. Germline CDR1 reads SGHTA; CDR2 reads FQGNSA. This CDR3 comprises 14 residues. V was pared by 1 base and J by 11 bases, with 14 bases between. CDR3 coding DNA: TGTGCCAGCAGCTTAGACGGGATTATGAGGAAACTGTTTTTT. Amino acids: CASSLDGIMRKLFF.

This rearrangement joins TRBV5-1 to TRBJ2-4; TRBD1 aligns across 11 bases. The CDR3 is made up of 15 amino acids. The trim removed 4 bases at V and 5 bases at J, leaving 5 bases unmatched. Germline V gene data show CDR1 as SGHRS and CDR2 as YFSETQ. CDR3 sequence (DNA): TGCGCCAGCAGCCTGTGGGGACAGGGGGAAAACATTCAGTACTTC. Its protein product is CASSLWGQGENIQYF.

V and J are TRBV5-1 and TRBJ2-1; TRBD1 might be the D (9 bases). V was shortened by 6 bases and J by 4 bases, with 32 bases between the two germline ends. There are 20 residues in the CDR3. Germline CDR1 and CDR2: SGHRS and YFSETQ. This CDR3 reads CASKQRDRATSGRSYNEQFF. In DNA, the CDR3 is TGCGCCAGCAAGCAGAGGGACAGGGCTACTAGCGGCCGATCTTACAATGAGCAGTTCTTC.

The rearrangement joins TRBV24-1 to TRBJ2-5; TRBD1 matches 8 bases. Germline CDR1 KGHDR, CDR2 SFDVKD. The length of the CDR3 is 14 residues. J gave up 5 bases and V 4 bases, and 5 bases lay outside the gene matches. CDR3 nucleotides: TGTGCCACCAGTGACCGGACAGGGAAGGAGACCCAGTACTTC. This translates into CATSDRTGKETQYF.

The chain is built from TRBV10-3 and TRBJ1-5; D may be TRBD1 (5 bases). The V gene lost 6 bases and the J gene lost 3 bases, with 12 bases spanning the gap. The CDR3 length is 14 residues. Looked up from germline, CDR1 is ENHRY and CDR2 is SYGVKD. CDR3 protein: CAISLGPFNQPQHF. The CDR3 DNA reads as TGTGCCATCAGCCTGGGACCGTTCAATCAGCCCCAGCATTTT.

The chain combines TRBV11-2 with TRBJ2-1; possibly TRBD1 for D (6 bases). Trimming cost V 6 bases and J 8 bases, with 17 bases left between them. CDR3 length: 14 residues. Germline V CDR1 and CDR2: SGHAT, FQNNGV. The CDR3 protein is CASSRAPGVDEQFF. CDR3 DNA: TGTGCCAGCAGTCGGGCCCCAGGGGTCGATGAGCAGTTCTTC.

The chain carries TRBV11-2 and TRBJ1-1, with D perhaps matching TRBD1 (6 bases). V was clipped by 0 bases and J by 4 bases, with 12 bases between them. Germline values: CDR1 SGHAT, CDR2 FQNNGV. CDR3 length: 15 residues. CDR3 in amino acids: CASSLDPGGGTEAFF. As DNA, the CDR3 is TGTGCCAGCAGCTTAGATCCCGGGGGCGGCACTGAAGCTTTCTTT.

J is TRBJ2-2 and V is TRBV7-2, with D possibly being TRBD1 (6 bases). This CDR3 has 15 residues. Trimming left V 5 bases short and J 4 bases short, with 14 bases between. Germline V gene data show CDR1 as SGHTA and CDR2 as FQGNSA. CDR3 DNA sequence: TGTGCCAGCAGCCAACAACAGGGTCCCACCGGGGAGCTGTTTTTT. This translates into CASSQQQGPTGELFF.

This clone appeared once. This chain joins TRBV5-1 and TRBJ1-3; 9 bases map to TRBD1. This CDR3 has 15 amino acids. Unmatched junction bases numbered 2, after V lost 0 bases and J lost 4 bases. Germline assignment: CDR1 SGHRS and CDR2 YFSETQ. The CDR3: CASSLAGQGGNTIYF. The CDR3 DNA reads TGCGCCAGCAGCTTGGCGGGACAGGGCGGAAACACCATATATTTT.

The chain is built from TRBV19 and TRBJ1-5, with TRBD1 as a possible D gene (5 bases). Germline CDR1 reads LNHDA; CDR2 reads SQIVND (reference sequence). The CDR3 totals 15 residues. The V end lost 4 bases, the J end lost 9 bases, and 19 bases lay between the germline ends. CDR3 loop: CASSTSSGALGPQHF. CDR3 nucleotides: TGTGCCAGTAGTACCTCCTCTGGGGCTCTGGGGCCCCAGCATTTT.

The CDR3 sequence is CASSPTAPNYGYTF. CDR3 nucleotides: TGTGCCAGTAGTCCGACTGCTCCTAACTATGGCTACACCTTC. The chain combines TRBV19 with TRBJ1-2; D call uncertain. CDR3 length: 14 amino acids. Germline values: CDR1 LNHDA, CDR2 SQIVND (reference sequence). Between the trimmed V and J ends, which lost 5 bases and 0 bases, there was a span of 10 bases. The entire variable domain, with the rest obtained from reference TRBV19 and TRBJ1-2, is as follows: DGGITQSPKYLFRKEGQNVTLSCEQNLNHDAMYWYRQDPGQGLRLIYYSQIVNDFQKGDIAEGYSVSREKKESFPLTVTSAQKNPTAFYLCASSPTAPNYGYTFGSGTRLTVV.

This rearrangement joins TRBV5-4 to TRBJ1-2; 11 bases are a match to TRBD1. The ends lost 4 bases at V and 7 bases at J; junction bases unmatched: 21. The CDR3 totals 19 residues. Per the germline V gene, CDR1 is SGHNT and CDR2 is YYREEE (reference sequence). Here the CDR3 reads CASSPLNPGQGVISGGYTF. The CDR3 DNA is TGTGCCAGCAGCCCCCTCAATCCGGGACAGGGGGTGATTAGTGGTGGCTACACCTTC.

The chain links TRBV27 to TRBJ2-3; 12 bases are shared with TRBD2. The V gene's germline CDR1 is MNHEY and CDR2 SMNVEV (reference sequence). After removal of 4 bases from V and 2 bases from J, the junction contained 4 bases not matched to a gene. This CDR3 is 16 amino acids long. As DNA, the CDR3 is TGTGCCAGCAGTTCCTGGACTAGCGGGGCCACAGATACGCAGTATTTT. It translates to CASSSWTSGATDTQYF.

CDR3 sequence: CASSDSGTSKNIQYF. CDR3 nucleotides: TGTGCCAGCAGTGATTCCGGGACTAGCAAAAACATTCAGTACTTC. V is TRBV28 and J is TRBJ2-4; 8 positions agree with TRBD2. Germline-derived CDR1 and CDR2 are MDHEN and SYDVKM. The V segment lost 5 bases and the J segment 3 bases; nucleotides outside the gene matches: 6. The CDR3 runs to 15 residues.

The V gene is TRBV14, the J gene TRBJ2-1, with 11 bases lining up with TRBD2. The CDR3 length is 17 residues. J lost 4 bases, V lost 1 base, and 6 bases had no gene match. Germline CDR1 and CDR2: SGHDN and FVKESK. The CDR3 DNA reads as TGTGCCAGCAGCCAAGGCAGAGCTAGCGGGAGGTACAATGAGCAGTTCTTC. It codes for CASSQGRASGRYNEQFF.

CDR3 sequence reads: CASTKPPKYNEQFF. The CDR3 DNA sequence: TGTGCCAGCACTAAACCCCCTAAATACAATGAGCAGTTCTTC. This rearrangement joins TRBV6-6 to TRBJ2-1; D gene uncertain. The V gene lost 7 bases and the J gene lost 4 bases, with 14 bases spanning the gap. This CDR3 has 14 amino acids. Germline assignment: CDR1 MNHNY and CDR2 SVGAGI (reference sequence).

Only a few counts were recorded for this clone. The chain recombines TRBV4-2 with TRBJ2-2; perhaps TRBD2 as D (7 bases). CDR1 and CDR2 (germline): LGHNA, YNFKEQ. This CDR3 has 19 residues. With 0 bases removed from V and 3 bases from J, the gap between germline ends came to 20 bases. CDR3 loop: CASSQDFYRGGEDTGELFF. The CDR3 DNA follows: TGTGCCAGCAGCCAAGATTTCTATAGGGGGGGCGAAGACACCGGGGAGCTGTTTTTT.